This TCR beta chain appears in the sequencing data of a study of CD8+CD57+ T cells in acquired aplastic anemia. Overall study context: Sorted CD4+ and CD8+ cell DNA averaged approximately 3.2 ug.

This clonotype was seen a few times. Its antigen is unidentified. Trimming removed 3 bases from V and 2 bases from J, with 9 bases in between. From germline, CDR1 is SGHDT and CDR2 YYEEEE. CDR3 length: 13 residues. TCR beta VDJ and CDR3 were profiled, and genomic DNA was the template. TCRdb redid the calling of the reads with MiXCR, one entry per CDR3 protein. This sample has some 170,000 distinct CDR3 sequences; less than 65% occur once, and the top ten carry roughly 46%. All patients picked for sequencing had shown, by flow cytometry, an expansion of CD8+CD57+ cells. Severe acquired aplastic anemia was diagnosed in all patients. Whole-study findings and limits: Statistical testing detected no significant gap in CD8+ Simpson's diversity between patients and controls. Approximately 28 CD8+ CDR3 sequences were shared between patients and controls.

The V and J genes are TRBV5-6 and TRBJ2-7; D may be TRBD1 (5 bases). Sequencing was performed on sorted CD4+, CD8+, or CD8+CD57+ T cells (not recorded which) from PBMCs. The origin of this receptor is a human donor with aplastic anemia. In DNA form, the CDR3 reads TGTGCCAGCAGCTCCAGACAGACCTACGAGCAGTACTTC. This translates into CASSSRQTYEQYF.